This T cell receptor (beta chain) was observed in a study of blood T cell repertoires in COVID-19. TCRdb keeps only in-frame clones here, not all; method: immunoSEQ multiplex PCR. The profile shows hundreds of thousands of clones, 65% to 90% of them singletons. Germline V gene sequence: CDR1 LNHDA, CDR2 SQIVND (reference sequence). The CDR3 is 14 amino acids. With 3 bases clipped from V and 5 bases from J, the junction kept 2 bases outside the gene matches. Sequencing was done on a sample of peripheral blood. The chain couples TRBV19 to TRBJ2-1; 9 nucleotides line up with TRBD2. The receptor comes from a woman aged 55 to 70 with COVID-19, enrolled during active disease. CDR3 in amino acids: CASSMAGGHNEQFF. The CDR3 region has the DNA TGTGCCAGTAGTATGGCGGGGGGGCACAATGAGCAGTTCTTC.